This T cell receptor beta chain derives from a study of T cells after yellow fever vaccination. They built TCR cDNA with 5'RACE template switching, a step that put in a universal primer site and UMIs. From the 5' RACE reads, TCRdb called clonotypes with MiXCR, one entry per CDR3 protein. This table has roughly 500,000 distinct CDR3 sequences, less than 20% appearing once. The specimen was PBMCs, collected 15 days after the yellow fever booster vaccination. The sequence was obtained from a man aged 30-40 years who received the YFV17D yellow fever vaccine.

The DNA for the CDR3 is TGTGCCAGCAGTGCCCAGCTTGAAGCTTTCTTT. Encoded protein: CASSAQLEAFF. This sequence joins TRBV25-1 and TRBJ1-1; D is ambiguous. The CDR3 runs to 11 residues. Trimming shortened V by 4 bases and J by 7 bases, and 7 bases separated the two germline ends. CDR1 is MGHDK, CDR2 SYGVNS, per germline.